At least ten counts were recorded for the clone carrying this T cell receptor beta chain. What it binds is not known. Healthy Caucasians provided all donations. The entry originates in a study of identical twins. Findings and caveats of the study: In drawing conclusions, the study used cross-sectional statistical analysis and did not follow the same donors. Excess sharing by twins proved weaker in beta out-of-frame sequences. Compared with unrelated sharing, twin-shared out-of-frame alpha sequences had more low-probability sequences.

This CDR3 is built from 15 residues. Germline V gene sequence: CDR1 SGDLS, CDR2 YYNGEE. The trim removed 0 bases at V and 9 bases at J, leaving 8 bases unmatched. TCRdb reprocessed the 5' RACE reads with MiXCR, giving one entry per CDR3 protein. The sample shows over 550,000 distinct CDR3 sequences, roughly 6.6% of them seen only once. The same specimen was also included in a second study, on yellow fever vaccine responses in identical twins.

This chain joins TRBV9 and TRBJ2-1; the match to TRBD2 covers 8 bases. The sequenced material came from PBMCs. The receptor comes from a woman between 18 and 30 years old in good health. Written as DNA, the CDR3 is TGTGCCAGCAGCGTAGGGACTAGCTTGAATGGTGAGCAGTTCTTC. Protein product: CASSVGTSLNGEQFF.